These 31 T cell receptor beta chains were all obtained from the same sample, sequenced in a study of blood T cell repertoires in COVID-19. Libraries were prepared by immunoSEQ multiplex PCR; TCRdb keeps only in-frame clonotypes and omits some of them. The profile shows under 10,000 clones, 75% to 95% of them singletons. Material: peripheral blood. Receptor source: a woman between 45 and 65 years old with active COVID-19.

J is TRBJ1-4 and V is TRBV7-2; TRBD1 aligns across 7 bases. The CDR3 covers 15 residues. CDR1 and CDR2 from the germline V gene are SGHTA and FQGNSA. The ends lost 6 bases at V and 4 bases at J; junction bases unmatched: 8. The CDR3 DNA reads TGTGCCAGCAGAGACACGGGACAGCATAATGAAAAACTGTTTTTT. The encoded protein is CASRDTGQHNEKLFF. The entire variable domain, with the rest obtained from reference TRBV7-2 and TRBJ1-4, is as follows: GAGVSQSPSNKVTEKGKDVELRCDPISGHTALYWYRQSLGQGLEFLIYFQGNSAPDKSGLPSDRFSAERTGGSVSTLTIQRTQQEDSAVYLCASRDTGQHNEKLFFGSGTQLSVL.

The chain recombines TRBV18 with TRBJ2-1; tentative D call: TRBD2 (5 bases). V was shortened by 6 bases and J by 0 bases, with 15 bases between the two germline ends. Germline V CDR1 and CDR2: KGHSH, LQKENI. The CDR3 runs 16 residues. The CDR3: CASSLRVAPSYNEQFF. The DNA of the CDR3 is TGTGCCAGCTCGTTACGAGTAGCGCCCTCCTACAATGAGCAGTTCTTC.

This clone occurred once. The chain has TRBV25-1 and TRBJ2-7; 10 positions match TRBD2. V was clipped by 2 bases and J by 5 bases; unmatched bases: 15. The CDR3 loop spans 18 amino acids. The germline V gene encodes CDR1 MGHDK and CDR2 SYGVNS. As DNA, the CDR3 is TGTGCCAGCAGTGAACACAGGGCTAGCGGGAGAGAAGCTAACGAGCAGTACTTC. Its protein product is CASSEHRASGREANEQYF.

This chain uses TRBV6-4 with TRBJ2-4; D might be TRBD1 (5 bases). CDR3 size: 17 residues. The germline V gene has CDR1 MRHNA and CDR2 SNTAGT. V lost 2 bases, J lost 5 bases, and 19 bases lay in between. CDR3 region: CASSDPRKKGKENIQYF. The CDR3 nucleotides are TGTGCCAGCAGTGACCCGCGGAAAAAGGGGAAGGAAAACATTCAGTACTTC.

The V call is TRBV30, the J call TRBJ1-5, with 7 bases that match TRBD1. The length of the CDR3 is 14 residues. The V gene end was trimmed by 2 bases and the J gene end by 2 bases; junction bases not matched to a gene: 3. The germline CDR1 and CDR2 sequences are GTSNPN and SVGIG (reference sequence). The CDR3 DNA reads TGTGCCTGGAGTCTTACAGGGGGCAATCAGCCCCAGCATTTT. Its translation: CAWSLTGGNQPQHF.

The gene calls are TRBV3-1 (or the pseudogene TRBV3-2) and TRBJ2-1, with 14 nucleotides matching TRBD2. With 3 bases clipped from V and 9 bases from J, the junction kept 4 bases outside the gene matches. Germline V gene sequence: CDR1 LGHDT, CDR2 YNNKEL (reference sequence). There are 15 residues in the CDR3. Here the CDR3 DNA reads TGTGCCAGCAGCCAGGGACTAGCGGGAGCCGGTGAGCAGTTCTTC. Amino acid sequence: CASSQGLAGAGEQFF.

This clone came up a few times. This chain joins TRBV7-9 and TRBJ2-7; 7 bases are a match to TRBD1. J was trimmed by 0 bases and V by 4 bases; bases with no gene match: 3. The CDR3 runs 14 residues. Germline CDR1 reads SEHNR; CDR2 reads FQNEAQ (reference sequence). CDR3 nucleotides: TGTGCCAGCAGCTCCGGGACAGTCTCCTACGAGCAGTACTTC. Amino acids: CASSSGTVSYEQYF.

The CDR3 DNA reads as TGTGCCAGCAGCGTACAGGGTTCTGGAAACACCATATATTTT. It specifies CASSVQGSGNTIYF. V is TRBV9 and J is TRBJ1-3, with D maybe TRBD1 (5 bases). The germline CDR1 and CDR2 sequences are SGDLS and YYNGEE. The CDR3 runs to 14 residues. V was clipped by 1 base and J by 1 base, with 6 bases between them.

The V call is TRBV9, the J call TRBJ2-3; D unclear. From germline, CDR1 is SGDLS and CDR2 YYNGEE. The CDR3 runs to 13 residues. V was trimmed by 3 bases and J by 0 bases, leaving 5 bases between them. The CDR3 here is CASSDGSTDTQYF. In DNA, the CDR3 is TGTGCCAGCAGCGACGGGAGCACAGATACGCAGTATTTT.

The gene calls are TRBV11-1 and TRBJ2-1, with D possibly being TRBD1 (6 bases). The germline V gene encodes CDR1 SGHAT and CDR2 FQDESV (reference sequence). Trimming stripped 3 bases from V and 1 base from J, with 10 bases between. The CDR3 extends over 15 amino acids. CDR3 DNA: TGTGCCAGCAGCTTTAGGACAGATTCCTACAATGAGCAGTTCTTC. Amino acid sequence: CASSFRTDSYNEQFF.

This chain joins TRBV28 and TRBJ1-1, with 9 bases identical to TRBD1. Germline V gene data show CDR1 as MDHEN and CDR2 as SYDVKM. The V gene end was trimmed by 3 bases and the J gene end by 10 bases; junction bases not matched to a gene: 12. The CDR3 loop spans 15 amino acids. The DNA of the CDR3 is TGTGCCAGCAGTTTGGAGAATACAGGGGGCGCGACAGCTTTCTTT. Translated: CASSLENTGGATAFF.

The rearrangement links TRBV3-1 (or the pseudogene TRBV3-2) to TRBJ1-2; D remains ambiguous. V was pared by 1 base and J by 4 bases, with 13 bases between. CDR3 length: 15 residues. Germline assignment: CDR1 LGHDT and CDR2 YNNKEL (reference sequence). The CDR3 nucleotides are TGTGCCAGCAGCCAAGCTACCCCCGCGAGCTATGGCTACACCTTC. This sequence encodes CASSQATPASYGYTF.

By share of the sample, this clone is large. CDR3 nucleotides: TGTGCCAGCAGCAGCCCGAATTCACCCCTCCACTTT. It translates to CASSSPNSPLHF. The chain recombines TRBV9 with TRBJ1-6; D not resolved. V lost 4 bases and J 7 bases, leaving 6 bases between the germline ends. The germline V gene has CDR1 SGDLS and CDR2 YYNGEE. CDR3 size: 12 residues.

V gene TRBV6-1 combines with J gene TRBJ2-7, with 7 bases identical to TRBD1. CDR1 is MNHNS, CDR2 SASEGT, per germline. Losses at the gene ends were 0 bases for V and 2 bases for J; bases not matched to a gene: 4. This CDR3 contains 15 residues. The CDR3 DNA is TGTGCCAGCAGTGAAGCCCGGACAGGCCCCTACGAGCAGTACTTC. Translated, it gives CASSEARTGPYEQYF.

The chain couples TRBV5-4 to TRBJ1-5, with a possible D match to TRBD1 (5 bases). This CDR3 has 15 amino acids. Germline CDR1 reads SGHNT; CDR2 reads YYREEE (reference sequence). Trimming shortened V by 4 bases and J by 3 bases, and 14 bases separated the two germline ends. The CDR3, as DNA: TGTGCCAGCAGCCGTGGGGCCGATTCCAATCAGCCCCAGCATTTT. This codes for CASSRGADSNQPQHF.

This clone was recorded once. The chain has TRBV27 and TRBJ1-2; 7 bases fit TRBD1. Looked up from germline, CDR1 is MNHEY and CDR2 is SMNVEV (reference sequence). The CDR3 totals 13 residues. J gave up 6 bases and V 3 bases, and 4 bases lay outside the gene matches. The chain's CDR3 is CASSLTGNHGYTF. The CDR3 coding sequence is TGTGCCAGCAGTTTGACAGGGAATCATGGCTACACCTTC.

CDR3 residues: CASRAGEADTQYF. The CDR3 DNA reads as TGCGCCAGCAGGGCAGGGGAAGCAGATACGCAGTATTTT. The chain links TRBV5-1 to TRBJ2-3; tentatively, D is TRBD1 (6 bases). V lost 5 bases and J 4 bases, leaving 11 bases between the germline ends. Germline CDR1 reads SGHRS; CDR2 reads YFSETQ. The CDR3 consists of 13 residues. Filled out from reference TRBV5-1 and TRBJ2-3, the complete variable domain reads KAGVTQTPRYLIKTRGQQVTLSCSPISGHRSVSWYQQTPGQGLQFLFEYFSETQRNKGNFPGRFSGRQFSNSRSEMNVSTLELGDSALYLCASRAGEADTQYFGPGTRLTVL.

The chain links TRBV24-1 to TRBJ2-7, with 10 bases aligning to TRBD1. After removal of 2 bases from V and 5 bases from J, the junction contained 5 bases not matched to a gene. Germline values: CDR1 KGHDR, CDR2 SFDVKD. The CDR3 is made up of 15 amino acids. CDR3 region: CATSDSRQGADEQYF. DNA of the CDR3: TGTGCCACCAGTGATTCCCGACAGGGGGCAGACGAGCAGTACTTC.

The chain employs TRBV3-1 (or the pseudogene TRBV3-2) and TRBJ2-3; 13 bases fit TRBD2. Germline CDR1 reads LGHDT; CDR2 reads YNNKEL (reference sequence). After removal of 0 bases from V and 2 bases from J, the junction contained 20 bases not matched to a gene. CDR3 length equals 23 residues. The CDR3 loop is CASSQDRYTMGRTSGRVTDTQYF. CDR3 coding DNA: TGTGCCAGCAGCCAAGATCGGTATACAATGGGAAGGACTAGCGGGAGAGTCACAGATACGCAGTATTTT.

This clone was recorded only once. The V gene is TRBV18, the J gene TRBJ2-3; unclear D gene. The CDR3 runs 13 residues. Germline values: CDR1 KGHSH, CDR2 LQKENI. The V end lost 4 bases, the J end lost 6 bases, and 11 bases lay between the germline ends. CDR3 in DNA: TGTGCCAGCTCACACCAACATGCCGATACGCAGTATTTT. This encodes CASSHQHADTQYF. The whole variable domain, filled in from reference TRBV18 and TRBJ2-3, reads NAGVMQNPRHLVRRRGQEARLRCSPMKGHSHVYWYRQLPEEGLKFMVYLQKENIIDESGMPKERFSAEFPKEGPSILRIQQVVRGDSAAYFCASSHQHADTQYFGPGTRLTVL.

CDR3 loop: CATSRVDRGNSPLHF. Here the CDR3 DNA reads TGTGCCACCAGCAGAGTTGACAGGGGCAATTCACCCCTCCACTTT. The chain is built from TRBV15 and TRBJ1-6, with 8 bases fitting TRBD1. Germline-derived CDR1 and CDR2 are LNHNV and YYDKDF (reference sequence). This CDR3 comprises 15 residues. V lost 1 base to trimming and J lost 7 bases; unmatched junction nucleotides: 3.

The chain joins TRBV28 to TRBJ1-2; D not certain. The CDR3 is 13 residues long. Germline V gives CDR1 MDHEN, CDR2 SYDVKM. V was clipped by 3 bases and J by 2 bases, with 7 bases between them. The CDR3 bases are TGTGCCAGCAGTTTTCCCCCAAACTATGGCTACACCTTC. This gives the protein CASSFPPNYGYTF.

The chain uses TRBV5-8 and TRBJ2-7; D remains ambiguous. Trimming pared 0 bases from V and 0 bases from J, leaving 10 bases between. The V gene's germline CDR1 is SGHTS and CDR2 YDEGEE. This CDR3 spans 15 amino acids. This chain's CDR3 is CASSLAWPNSYEQYF. CDR3 nucleotides: TGTGCCAGCAGCTTGGCATGGCCAAACTCCTACGAGCAGTACTTC.

The V and J genes are TRBV3-1 (or the pseudogene TRBV3-2) and TRBJ2-5, with D perhaps matching TRBD2 (7 bases). The germline V gene encodes CDR1 LGHDT and CDR2 YNNKEL (reference sequence). There are 14 residues in the CDR3. V gave up 2 bases and J gave up 3 bases, with 10 bases separating them. In DNA, the CDR3 is TGTGCCAGCAGCCAAAGGGGGGGGGAAGAGACCCAGTACTTC. This sequence encodes CASSQRGGEETQYF.

The chain couples TRBV28 to TRBJ1-5; D ambiguous. Trimming stripped 3 bases from V and 2 bases from J, with 11 bases between. The CDR3 contains 15 residues. The V gene's germline CDR1 is MDHEN and CDR2 SYDVKM. CDR3 bases: TGTGCCAGCAGTTTGAGTATGTTTGGCAATCAGCCCCAGCATTTT. It specifies CASSLSMFGNQPQHF.

The chain joins TRBV5-1 to TRBJ2-1; 13 nucleotides line up with TRBD2. Germline-derived CDR1 and CDR2 are SGHRS and YFSETQ. Germline trimming cut 2 bases from V and 6 bases from J; bases unmatched to any gene: 8. The CDR3 has 17 residues. CDR3 region: CASSLTSGRAMGNEQFF. The CDR3 nucleotides read TGCGCCAGCAGCTTAACTAGCGGGAGGGCCATGGGCAATGAGCAGTTCTTC.

V gene TRBV20-1 combines with J gene TRBJ2-5; 9 bases map to TRBD2. CDR1 and CDR2 (germline): DFQATT, SNEGSKA (reference sequence). The CDR3 extends over 13 amino acids. V gave up 3 bases and J gave up 3 bases; unmatched junction bases: 2. CDR3: CSASPSGEETQYF. Here the CDR3 DNA reads TGCAGTGCTAGTCCTAGCGGGGAAGAGACCCAGTACTTC.

The chain joins TRBV19 to TRBJ2-7; D is unclear. The CDR3 is 14 residues long. V shed 2 bases and J shed 0 bases, with 8 bases lying between them. Per germline, CDR1 LNHDA and CDR2 SQIVND (reference sequence). The CDR3 nucleotides read TGTGCCAGTAGTATACAGGCGAGCTCCTACGAGCAGTACTTC. Residues: CASSIQASSYEQYF.

This clone was seen only once. J is TRBJ2-5 and V is TRBV23-1; 12 bases fit TRBD1. TRBV23-1 is sorted into the ORF group, with uncertain function. The CDR3 runs to 17 residues. The J segment lost 5 bases and the V segment lost 2 bases, leaving 9 bases of the junction unmatched. The CDR3 region has the DNA TGCGCCAGCAGTCAAAGGGTAGGGACAGGGGGCGCTGAGACCCAGTACTTC. Encoded protein: CASSQRVGTGGAETQYF.

The count of this clone is one. The genes are TRBV28 and TRBJ1-4; D is unresolved. Trimming pared 5 bases from V and 8 bases from J, leaving 12 bases between. Germline CDR1 MDHEN, CDR2 SYDVKM. This CDR3 has 13 amino acids. The CDR3 DNA is TGTGCCAGCAGTCCTTCCCCGACAGAAAAACTGTTTTTT. Translating gives CASSPSPTEKLFF.

In this sample, this clone turned up once. This chain uses TRBV4-1 with TRBJ2-2, with D possibly being TRBD2 (5 bases). This CDR3 is 16 amino acids long. V lost 4 bases, J lost 5 bases, and 17 bases lay in between. Germline V lookup: CDR1 MGHRA, CDR2 YSYEKL. CDR3 sequence: CASSPSSGQPTGELFF. CDR3 coding DNA: TGCGCCAGCAGCCCTAGCTCCGGTCAGCCGACCGGGGAGCTGTTTTTT.